This T cell receptor (beta chain) was identified in a study of blood T cell repertoires in COVID-19. In the study overall: Both acute and convalescent COVID-19 samples were obtained from the United States, Italy and Spain. PBMCs, B-cell-depleted T cells, or T cells provided the cDNA or gDNA that made up the material.

As originally analysed: Estimated nucleated cell counts came from reference gene primer amplification. Sequencing was performed with immunoSEQ multiplex PCR; in TCRdb, only in-frame clones are kept and a portion is missing. That table furnishes V, J and clone size, whereas the DNA furnished D and trimming. The sample records about 200,000 clones, 85% to 90% being singletons. The germline V gene encodes CDR1 LNHDA and CDR2 SQIVND (reference sequence). Germline trimming cut 1 base from V and 12 bases from J; bases unmatched to any gene: 5. The CDR3 consists of 13 residues. The origin of this receptor is a man younger than 30 with active or convalescent COVID-19. The genes are TRBV19 and TRBJ1-5; 8 bases line up with TRBD1. Specimen: peripheral blood. In DNA, the CDR3 is TGTGCCAGTAGTATAGGAGAGGGACAGGTCCAGCATTTT. This encodes CASSIGEGQVQHF. Together with reference TRBV19 and TRBJ1-5, the CDR3 gives the full variable domain: DGGITQSPKYLFRKEGQNVTLSCEQNLNHDAMYWYRQDPGQGLRLIYYSQIVNDFQKGDIAEGYSVSREKKESFPLTVTSAQKNPTAFYLCASSIGEGQVQHFGDGTRLSIL.